Each of the 25 T cell receptor beta chains below was sequenced from the same sample in a study of immune cell composition in non-small cell lung cancer. Assay: immunoSEQ multiplex PCR; the TCRdb copy retains only in-frame clones and omits some. The table records around 6,000 clones, around 80% of them present only once. Material for sequencing was lung tumor tissue. The receptors come from a human donor with non-small cell lung cancer.

The chain combines TRBV7-8 with TRBJ1-4; possible D gene TRBD1, 6 bases. This CDR3 has 17 residues. The germline V gene encodes CDR1 SGHVS and CDR2 FQNEAQ. V was shortened by 2 bases and J by 6 bases, with 19 bases between the two germline ends. CDR3 region: CASSLNRAAHHYEKLFF. In DNA, the CDR3 is TGTGCCAGCAGCTTAAACAGGGCGGCGCACCATTATGAAAAACTGTTTTTT.

J is TRBJ1-2 and V is TRBV27, with D perhaps TRBD1 (6 bases). Trimming shortened V by 5 bases and J by 7 bases, and 17 bases separated the two germline ends. This CDR3 spans 14 amino acids. Per the germline V gene, CDR1 is MNHEY and CDR2 is SMNVEV (reference sequence). CDR3 DNA sequence: TGTGCCAGCAGTAACAGGGAATTGAGCTCTGGCTACACCTTC. Amino acids: CASSNRELSSGYTF.

This clone is medium-sized by share. The genes are TRBV28 and TRBJ2-7; D perhaps matches TRBD1 (6 bases). Germline lookup yields CDR1 MDHEN and CDR2 SYDVKM. The CDR3 runs 13 residues. The V and J ends lost 7 bases and 7 bases respectively, with 17 bases between them. CDR3: CASINRKRGEQYF. Here the CDR3 DNA reads TGTGCCAGCATAAACAGGAAGAGGGGGGAGCAGTACTTC.

J is TRBJ1-2 and V is TRBV30; TRBD1 might be the D (5 bases). Germline CDR1 GTSNPN, CDR2 SVGIG (reference sequence). CDR3 length: 14 residues. V lost 0 bases and J 3 bases, leaving 11 bases between the germline ends. The DNA for the CDR3 is TGTGCCTGGAGTGTAGCAGGGCCTGACTATGGCTACACCTTC. Amino acids: CAWSVAGPDYGYTF.

This chain joins TRBV7-2 and TRBJ2-7; possibly TRBD2 for D (6 bases). Germline V gives CDR1 SGHTA, CDR2 FQGNSA. V gave up 1 base and J gave up 7 bases, with 17 bases separating them. This CDR3 is built from 15 residues. The CDR3 region has the DNA TGTGCCAGCAGCTTAGTTGTCCCGGTCGGGGGTGAGCAGTACTTC. Protein product: CASSLVVPVGGEQYF.

This chain connects TRBV11-2 to TRBJ2-7, with 7 bases fitting TRBD2. CDR1 SGHAT and CDR2 FQNNGV come from the germline V gene. V gave up 5 bases and J gave up 2 bases; unmatched junction bases: 3. There are 13 residues in the CDR3. CDR3 in amino acids: CASSLSGAYEQYF. In nucleotides, the CDR3 is TGTGCCAGCAGCCTAAGCGGGGCCTACGAGCAGTACTTC.

V is TRBV5-1 and J is TRBJ2-3, with TRBD2 matching 14 bases. CDR1 is SGHRS, CDR2 YFSETQ, per germline. Trimming cost V 0 bases and J 4 bases; bases outside gene matches: 4. CDR3 length equals 17 residues. The CDR3 here is CASSLVRGLAGADTQYF. CDR3 nucleotides: TGCGCCAGCAGCTTGGTGAGGGGACTAGCGGGGGCAGATACGCAGTATTTT.

V is TRBV5-5 and J is TRBJ2-5; 9 bases map to TRBD2. Germline loops: CDR1 SGHKS, CDR2 YYEKEE (reference sequence). J gave up 4 bases and V 4 bases, and 11 bases lay outside the gene matches. The CDR3 is 16 residues long. The CDR3 DNA reads TGTGCCAGCAGCCCGGAAGGTAGCGGGGGAGCAGAGACCCAGTACTTC. It codes for CASSPEGSGGAETQYF.

In DNA form, the CDR3 reads TGTGCCAGCAGCCGAGGACTAGCGGGGGGCGGCTACGAGCAGTACTTC. It yields the protein CASSRGLAGGGYEQYF. The chain recombines TRBV7-2 with TRBJ2-7, with 14 bases lining up with TRBD2. V trimming: 5 bases; J trimming: 3 bases; junction bases outside the gene matches: 6. CDR3 size: 16 residues. Germline loops: CDR1 SGHTA, CDR2 FQGNSA. Full variable domain (remainder filled in from reference TRBV7-2 and TRBJ2-7): GAGVSQSPSNKVTEKGKDVELRCDPISGHTALYWYRQSLGQGLEFLIYFQGNSAPDKSGLPSDRFSAERTGGSVSTLTIQRTQQEDSAVYLCASSRGLAGGGYEQYFGPGTRLTVT.

The J gene is TRBJ2-7, the V gene TRBV2; D may be TRBD2 (6 bases). Germline V gives CDR1 SNHLY, CDR2 FYNNEI. Deletions cut 9 bases from V and 1 base from J, with 13 bases between. This CDR3 spans 13 amino acids. CDR3 bases: TGTGCCAGTACGGGACTCACATCCTACGAGCAGTACTTC. This sequence encodes CASTGLTSYEQYF.

This clone was counted a few times. The chain recombines TRBV7-2 with TRBJ1-5; 7 nucleotides align to TRBD1. Trimming took 5 bases from V and 7 from J; bases not matched to a gene: 5. Germline V gives CDR1 SGHTA, CDR2 FQGNSA. The CDR3 is made up of 13 amino acids. The CDR3 sequence: CASSVYRGQPQHF. DNA for the CDR3: TGTGCCAGCAGCGTATACAGGGGCCAGCCCCAGCATTTT. Full variable domain (rest looked up from reference TRBV7-2 and TRBJ1-5): GAGVSQSPSNKVTEKGKDVELRCDPISGHTALYWYRQSLGQGLEFLIYFQGNSAPDKSGLPSDRFSAERTGGSVSTLTIQRTQQEDSAVYLCASSVYRGQPQHFGDGTRLSIL.

V and J are TRBV7-2 and TRBJ1-4; TRBD1 is a possible D gene (5 bases). CDR3 length: 13 residues. Germline-derived CDR1 and CDR2 are SGHTA and FQGNSA. V was pared by 2 bases and J by 7 bases, with 8 bases between. The DNA of the CDR3 is TGTGCCAGCAGCTTACACACAGGTGAAAAACTGTTTTTT. Protein: CASSLHTGEKLFF.

The chain joins TRBV4-1 to TRBJ2-3; tentatively, D is TRBD2 (5 bases). Germline loops: CDR1 MGHRA, CDR2 YSYEKL. The germline V and J ends were trimmed by 0 bases and 2 bases, with 12 bases remaining between them. This CDR3 spans 16 amino acids. Here the CDR3 reads CASSQDRSGTTDTQYF. The CDR3 bases are TGCGCCAGCAGCCAAGATCGCAGCGGCACCACAGATACGCAGTATTTT.

This clone appeared once. The rearrangement joins TRBV7-9 to TRBJ1-2; 10 bases align to TRBD1. V was pared by 5 bases and J by 7 bases, with 10 bases of the junction left unmatched. CDR3 length equals 15 residues. Germline-derived CDR1 and CDR2 are SEHNR and FQNEAQ (reference sequence). CDR3 residues: CASSAPGTGVPGYTF. In DNA form, the CDR3 reads TGTGCCAGCAGCGCTCCCGGGACAGGGGTTCCTGGCTACACCTTC.

By its share, this clone is large. The chain joins TRBV4-1 to TRBJ2-5; 12 bases are a match to TRBD2. V shed 0 bases and J 4 bases; nucleotides not matched to a gene: 12. This CDR3 spans 19 amino acids. Per germline, CDR1 MGHRA and CDR2 YSYEKL. The CDR3 nucleotides are TGCGCCAGCAGCCAAGATTCTACACAAGGACTAGCGGGGTCAGAGACCCAGTACTTC. As protein: CASSQDSTQGLAGSETQYF.

The rearrangement uses TRBV11-2 and TRBJ1-1, with 7 bases lining up with TRBD1. Trimming removed 5 bases from V and 11 bases from J; junction bases left unmatched: 8. This CDR3 has 12 residues. From germline, CDR1 is SGHAT and CDR2 FQNNGV. The CDR3 DNA reads as TGTGCCAGCAGCCGTCAGGGGGAAGTGGCTTTCTTT. Its protein is CASSRQGEVAFF.

The chain has TRBV6-1 and TRBJ1-5; TRBD1 matches at 7 bases. The V and J ends lost 4 bases and 3 bases, in that order; junction bases with no gene match: 6. The CDR3 consists of 15 residues. Germline CDR1 MNHNS, CDR2 SASEGT. CDR3 nucleotides: TGTGCCAGCAGTGCCTCGGGACAGAACAATCAGCCCCAGCATTTT. It specifies CASSASGQNNQPQHF.

This clone occurred a few times. This chain links TRBV7-2 with TRBJ1-2; D unresolved. This CDR3 is built from 13 residues. V was pared by 0 bases and J by 2 bases, with 4 bases between. CDR1 is SGHTA and CDR2 is FQGNSA in the germline V gene. This CDR3 is CASSLARNYGYTF. DNA for the CDR3: TGTGCCAGCAGCTTAGCACGGAACTATGGCTACACCTTC.

The gene calls are TRBV9 and TRBJ2-1; D perhaps matches TRBD2 (6 bases). Germline CDR1 reads SGDLS; CDR2 reads YYNGEE. V lost 1 base, J lost 10 bases, and 18 bases lay in between. The CDR3 consists of 15 residues. CDR3 in amino acids: CASSVQGSGVLEQFF. CDR3 nucleotide sequence: TGTGCCAGCAGCGTACAAGGGTCGGGAGTGTTAGAGCAGTTCTTC.

This clone was detected once. V is TRBV29-1 and J is TRBJ2-5; 7 bases are a match to TRBD1. CDR3 length: 14 amino acids. The trim removed 6 bases at V and 2 bases at J, leaving 9 bases unmatched. Germline loops: CDR1 SQVTM, CDR2 ANQGSEA. The CDR3 nucleotides read TGCAGCGTAGACTTGGGACAGACTCAAGAGACCCAGTACTTC. It specifies CSVDLGQTQETQYF. The full variable domain, in which reference TRBV29-1 and TRBJ2-5 provide the parts outside the CDR3, is SAVISQKPSRDICQRGTSLTIQCQVDSQVTMMFWYRQQPGQSLTLIATANQGSEATYESGFVIDKFPISRPNLTFSTLTVSNMSPEDSSIYLCSVDLGQTQETQYFGPGTRLLVL.

The chain combines TRBV5-1 with TRBJ1-3; D uncertain. The CDR3 sequence is 15 residues long. Between the trimmed V and J ends, which lost 3 bases and 2 bases, there was a span of 12 bases. Germline-derived CDR1 and CDR2 are SGHRS and YFSETQ. CDR3 bases: TGCGCCAGCAGCTCGCGACTGGGAGCTGGAAACACCATATATTTT. Amino acid sequence: CASSSRLGAGNTIYF.

The chain employs TRBV29-1 and TRBJ2-1, with TRBD1 matching 9 bases. The V gene end was trimmed by 0 bases and the J gene end by 2 bases; junction bases not matched to a gene: 11. This CDR3 is 18 amino acids long. CDR1 SQVTM and CDR2 ANQGSEA come from the germline V gene. For the CDR3, the DNA is TGCAGCGTTGAAGACCCCTTCCTGGACAGGGGCCCCTACAATGAGCAGTTCTTC. Residues: CSVEDPFLDRGPYNEQFF.

The V and J genes are TRBV6-1 and TRBJ1-5, with D possibly matching TRBD1 (6 bases). V was cut by 6 bases and J by 4 bases, with 13 bases left in between. The CDR3 extends over 14 amino acids. CDR1 and CDR2 (germline): MNHNS, SASEGT. CDR3 loop: CASRYQGSNQPQHF. The CDR3 DNA reads TGTGCCAGCAGATATCAGGGGAGTAATCAGCCCCAGCATTTT.

The J gene is TRBJ1-1, the V gene TRBV19; the match to TRBD1 covers 9 bases. CDR1 and CDR2 (germline): LNHDA, SQIVND (reference sequence). Trimming took 5 bases from V and 4 from J; bases not matched to a gene: 5. The length of the CDR3 is 14 residues. CDR3 region: CASSSTGGSTEAFF. The CDR3 DNA reads TGTGCCAGTAGTTCGACAGGGGGTAGCACTGAAGCTTTCTTT. Supplemented by reference TRBV19 and TRBJ1-1, the full variable domain reads DGGITQSPKYLFRKEGQNVTLSCEQNLNHDAMYWYRQDPGQGLRLIYYSQIVNDFQKGDIAEGYSVSREKKESFPLTVTSAQKNPTAFYLCASSSTGGSTEAFFGQGTRLTVV.

The chain joins TRBV19 to TRBJ1-2; the D gene is possibly TRBD1 (5 bases). Looked up from germline, CDR1 is LNHDA and CDR2 is SQIVND (reference sequence). The CDR3 runs 15 residues. Trimming stripped 4 bases from V and 6 bases from J, with 18 bases between. The CDR3 spells CASSTSLRGWHGYTF. The CDR3 nucleotides are TGTGCCAGTAGTACCTCTCTCCGGGGGTGGCATGGCTACACCTTC.